The source of this T cell receptor (beta chain) is a study of response to subunit inactivated influenza vaccine. Trimming removed 0 bases from V and 0 bases from J, with 5 bases in between. CDR3 length equals 14 residues. The germline gives CDR1 LNHNV, CDR2 YYDKDF (reference sequence). This clonotype was seen many times. TCRdb fed the RT-PCR reads into MiXCR, producing one record per CDR3 protein. The data show hundreds of thousands of distinct CDR3 sequences, with 12% seen just once and roughly a tenth held by the top ten. The specimen comprised PBMCs from blood, sampled on the day of vaccination. The clonotype was recovered from a man aged 45-65 years who received an inactivated influenza vaccine. The chain links TRBV15 to TRBJ1-1; D uncertain. CDR3 bases: TGTGCCACCAGCAGAGAACCACTGAACACTGAAGCTTTCTTT. It yields the protein CATSREPLNTEAFF.